This T cell receptor (beta chain) was obtained from a study of human T cells and chemical hapten exposure. About the research overall: Yields of TCR per sample differed, chiefly owing to small differences in pooled library volume. Overall study results and limits: Patch test scores rose with PT1 expanded TCR counts, a positive correlation.

As regards this clonotype: Its antigen is not identified.

TCRdb passed the RACE reads through MiXCR, listing each CDR3 protein once. This sample has 100,000 or so distinct CDR3 sequences; approximately 10% occur once, and the top ten carry around 3.4%. Indicated time point: patch test 1, 2 weeks after DPC sensitization. Treatment given: therapeutic diphenylcyclopropenone sensitization with weekly scalp DPC. The CDR3 consists of 13 residues. The V end lost 6 bases, the J end lost 8 bases, and 19 bases lay between the germline ends. Germline CDR1 is DFQATT and CDR2 is SNEGSKA (reference sequence). The clonotype comes from a woman in her thirties or forties with alopecia areata. Some clones in this sample may be carry-over from other donors' samples. This sample comprised whole blood, obtained in connection with sensitization to the hapten diphenylcyclopropenone (DPC). The chain employs TRBV20-1 and TRBJ1-1; D not resolved. CDR3 loop: CSAPKGVSKEAFF. Here the CDR3 DNA reads TGCAGTGCACCAAAAGGTGTATCGAAGGAAGCTTTCTTT.